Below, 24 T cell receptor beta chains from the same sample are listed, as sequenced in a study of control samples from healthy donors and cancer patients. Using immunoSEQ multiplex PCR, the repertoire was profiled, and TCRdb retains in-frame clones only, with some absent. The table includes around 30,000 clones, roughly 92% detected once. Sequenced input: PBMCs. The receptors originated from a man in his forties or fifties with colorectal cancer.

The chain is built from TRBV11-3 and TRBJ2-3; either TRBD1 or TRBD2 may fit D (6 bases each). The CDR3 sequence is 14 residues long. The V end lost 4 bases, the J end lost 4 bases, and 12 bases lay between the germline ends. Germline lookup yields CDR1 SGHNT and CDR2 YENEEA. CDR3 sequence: CASSSRGLADTQYF. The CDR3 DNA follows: TGTGCCAGCAGCTCCAGGGGACTGGCAGATACGCAGTATTTT.

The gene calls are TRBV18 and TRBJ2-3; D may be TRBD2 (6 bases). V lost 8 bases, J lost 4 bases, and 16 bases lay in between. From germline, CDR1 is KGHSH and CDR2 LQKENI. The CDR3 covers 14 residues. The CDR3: CASLQLWGADTQYF. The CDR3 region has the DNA TGTGCCAGCCTACAGCTCTGGGGGGCAGATACGCAGTATTTT.

CDR3 in DNA: TGTGCCAGCAGCCTCCGGGGGGGCCAAGAGACCCAGTACTTC. Protein: CASSLRGGQETQYF. V and J are TRBV11-2 and TRBJ2-5; 8 positions agree with TRBD2. V was clipped by 5 bases and J by 1 base; unmatched bases: 3. Per germline, CDR1 SGHAT and CDR2 FQNNGV. This CDR3 region has 14 residues.

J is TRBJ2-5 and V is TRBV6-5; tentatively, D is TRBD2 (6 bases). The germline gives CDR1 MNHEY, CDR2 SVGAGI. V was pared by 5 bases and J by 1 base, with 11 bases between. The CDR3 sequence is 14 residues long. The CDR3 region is CASSRRDSQETQYF. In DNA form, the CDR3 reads TGTGCCAGCAGTAGACGGGACTCCCAAGAGACCCAGTACTTC.

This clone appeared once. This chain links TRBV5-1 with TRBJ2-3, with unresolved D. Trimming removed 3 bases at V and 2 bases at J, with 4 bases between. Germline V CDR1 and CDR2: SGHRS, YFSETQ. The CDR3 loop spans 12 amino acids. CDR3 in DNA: TGCGCCAGCAGCTCGTACACAGATACGCAGTATTTT. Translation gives CASSSYTDTQYF.

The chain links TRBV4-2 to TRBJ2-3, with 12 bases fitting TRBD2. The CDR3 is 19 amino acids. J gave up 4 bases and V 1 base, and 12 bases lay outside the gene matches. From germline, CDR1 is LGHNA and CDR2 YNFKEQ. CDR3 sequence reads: CASSQGEGLAGRGADTQYF. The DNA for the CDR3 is TGTGCCAGCAGCCAAGGAGAGGGACTAGCGGGTCGAGGCGCAGATACGCAGTATTTT.

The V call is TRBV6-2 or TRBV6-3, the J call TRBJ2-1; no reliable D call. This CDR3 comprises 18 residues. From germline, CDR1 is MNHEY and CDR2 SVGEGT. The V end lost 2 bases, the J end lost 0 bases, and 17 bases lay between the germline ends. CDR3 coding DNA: TGTGCCAGCAGTTACACAAGACTTTCACTAAGCTCCTACAATGAGCAGTTCTTC. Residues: CASSYTRLSLSSYNEQFF.

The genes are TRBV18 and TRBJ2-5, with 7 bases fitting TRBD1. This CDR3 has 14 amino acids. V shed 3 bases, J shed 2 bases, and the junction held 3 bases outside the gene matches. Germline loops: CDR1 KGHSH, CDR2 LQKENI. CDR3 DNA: TGTGCCAGCTCACCGGGACAGAAACAAGAGACCCAGTACTTC. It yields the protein CASSPGQKQETQYF.

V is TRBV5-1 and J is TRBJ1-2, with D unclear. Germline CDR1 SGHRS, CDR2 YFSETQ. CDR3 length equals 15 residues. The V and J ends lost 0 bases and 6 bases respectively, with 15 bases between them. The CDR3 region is CASSLGLDRADGYTF. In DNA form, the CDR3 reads TGCGCCAGCAGCTTGGGATTGGACCGCGCGGATGGCTACACCTTC.

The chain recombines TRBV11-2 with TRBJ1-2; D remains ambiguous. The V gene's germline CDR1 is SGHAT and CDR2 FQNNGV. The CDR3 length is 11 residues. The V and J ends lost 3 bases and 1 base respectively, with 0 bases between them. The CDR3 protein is CASSFNYGYTF. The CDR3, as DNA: TGTGCCAGCAGCTTTAACTATGGCTACACCTTC. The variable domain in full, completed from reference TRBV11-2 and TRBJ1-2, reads EAGVAQSPRYKIIEKRQSVAFWCNPISGHATLYWYQQILGQGPKLLIQFQNNGVVDDSQLPKDRFSAERLKGVDSTLKIQPAKLEDSAVYLCASSFNYGYTFGSGTRLTVV.

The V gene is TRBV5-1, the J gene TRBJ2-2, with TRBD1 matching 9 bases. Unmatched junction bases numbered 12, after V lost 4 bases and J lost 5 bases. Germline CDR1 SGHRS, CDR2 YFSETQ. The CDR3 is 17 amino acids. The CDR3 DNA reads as TGCGCCAGCAGCACTGATTCCGGGACAGGGAGGACCGGGGAGCTGTTTTTT. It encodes CASSTDSGTGRTGELFF. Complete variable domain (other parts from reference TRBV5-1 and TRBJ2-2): KAGVTQTPRYLIKTRGQQVTLSCSPISGHRSVSWYQQTPGQGLQFLFEYFSETQRNKGNFPGRFSGRQFSNSRSEMNVSTLELGDSALYLCASSTDSGTGRTGELFFGEGSRLTVL.

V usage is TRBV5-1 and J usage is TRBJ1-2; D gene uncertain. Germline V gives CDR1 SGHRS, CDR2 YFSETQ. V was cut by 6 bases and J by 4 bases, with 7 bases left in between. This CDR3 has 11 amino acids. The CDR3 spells CASNCSYGYTF. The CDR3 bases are TGCGCCAGCAATTGCTCCTATGGCTACACCTTC.

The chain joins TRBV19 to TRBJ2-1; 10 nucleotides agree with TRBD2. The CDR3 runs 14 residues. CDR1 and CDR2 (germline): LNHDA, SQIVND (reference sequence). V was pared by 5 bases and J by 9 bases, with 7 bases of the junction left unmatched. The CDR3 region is CASSASGGASEQFF. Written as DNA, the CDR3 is TGTGCCAGTAGTGCAAGCGGGGGGGCGTCTGAGCAGTTCTTC.

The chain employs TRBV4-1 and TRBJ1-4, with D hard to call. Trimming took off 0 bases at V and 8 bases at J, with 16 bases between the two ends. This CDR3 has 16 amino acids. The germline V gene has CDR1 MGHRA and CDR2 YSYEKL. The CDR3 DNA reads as TGCGCCAGCAGCCAAGATTACCGCGCGGGGAGGGAAAAACTGTTTTTT. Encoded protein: CASSQDYRAGREKLFF.

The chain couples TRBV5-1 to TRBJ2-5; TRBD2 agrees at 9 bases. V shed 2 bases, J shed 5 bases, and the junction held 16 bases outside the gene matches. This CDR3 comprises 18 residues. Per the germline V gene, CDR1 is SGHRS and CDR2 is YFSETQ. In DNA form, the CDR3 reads TGCGCCAGCAGCTTAATCGTAGCGGGGGTCCAGCGCTCGGAGACCCAGTACTTC. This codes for CASSLIVAGVQRSETQYF.

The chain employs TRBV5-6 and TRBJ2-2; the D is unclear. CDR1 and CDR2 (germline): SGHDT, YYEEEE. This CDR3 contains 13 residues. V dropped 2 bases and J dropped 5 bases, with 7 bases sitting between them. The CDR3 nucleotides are TGTGCCAGCAGCTTAGTTGCAACCGGGGAGCTGTTTTTT. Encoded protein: CASSLVATGELFF.

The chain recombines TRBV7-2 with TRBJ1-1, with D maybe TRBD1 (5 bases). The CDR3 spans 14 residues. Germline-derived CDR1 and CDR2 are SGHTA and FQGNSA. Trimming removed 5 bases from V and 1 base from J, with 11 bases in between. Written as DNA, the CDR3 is TGTGCCAGCAGCCTGGGACGGTCGAACACTGAAGCTTTCTTT. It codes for CASSLGRSNTEAFF.

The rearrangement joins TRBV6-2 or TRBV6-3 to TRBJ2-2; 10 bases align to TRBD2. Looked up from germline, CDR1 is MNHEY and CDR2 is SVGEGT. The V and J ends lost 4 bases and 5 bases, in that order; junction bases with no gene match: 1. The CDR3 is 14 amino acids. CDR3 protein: CASSSSGGTGELFF. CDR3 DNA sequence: TGTGCCAGCAGTTCTAGCGGGGGAACCGGGGAGCTGTTTTTT.

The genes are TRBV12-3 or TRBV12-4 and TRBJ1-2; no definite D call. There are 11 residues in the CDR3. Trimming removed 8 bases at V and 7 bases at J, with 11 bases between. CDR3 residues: CASGNVGGYTF. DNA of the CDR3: TGTGCCAGCGGTAACGTGGGTGGCTACACCTTC.

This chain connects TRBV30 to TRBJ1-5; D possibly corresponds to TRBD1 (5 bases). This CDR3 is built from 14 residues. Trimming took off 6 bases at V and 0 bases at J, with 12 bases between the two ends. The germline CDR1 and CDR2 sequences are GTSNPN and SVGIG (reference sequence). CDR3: CACLTAISNQPQHF. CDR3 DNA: TGTGCCTGCCTGACAGCGATTAGCAATCAGCCCCAGCATTTT.

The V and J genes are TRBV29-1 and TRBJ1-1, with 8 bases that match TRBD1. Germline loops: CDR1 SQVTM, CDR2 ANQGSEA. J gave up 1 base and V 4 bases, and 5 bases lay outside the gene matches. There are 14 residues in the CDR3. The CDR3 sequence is CSVVTGTGNTEAFF. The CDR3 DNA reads TGCAGCGTTGTCACCGGGACAGGGAACACTGAAGCTTTCTTT.

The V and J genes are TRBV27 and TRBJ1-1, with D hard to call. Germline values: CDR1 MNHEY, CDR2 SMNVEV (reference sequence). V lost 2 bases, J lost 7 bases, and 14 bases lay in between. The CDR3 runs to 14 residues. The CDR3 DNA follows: TGTGCCAGCAGTTTACGGGGTAGCGGGGTTGAAGCTTTCTTT. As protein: CASSLRGSGVEAFF.

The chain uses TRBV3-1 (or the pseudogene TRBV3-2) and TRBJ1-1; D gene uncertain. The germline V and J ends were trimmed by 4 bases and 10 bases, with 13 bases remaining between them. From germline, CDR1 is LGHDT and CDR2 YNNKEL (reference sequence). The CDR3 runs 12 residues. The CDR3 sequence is CASSLEGRGAFF. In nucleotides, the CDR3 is TGTGCCAGCAGCCTTGAGGGCCGGGGAGCTTTCTTT.

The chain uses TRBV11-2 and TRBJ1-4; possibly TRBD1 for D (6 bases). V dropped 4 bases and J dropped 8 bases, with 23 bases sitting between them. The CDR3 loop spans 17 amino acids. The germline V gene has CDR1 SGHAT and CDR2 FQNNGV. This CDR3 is CASSSGFGGGLGEKLFF. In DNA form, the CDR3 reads TGTGCCAGCAGCTCGGGCTTTGGTGGGGGGCTGGGGGAAAAACTGTTTTTT. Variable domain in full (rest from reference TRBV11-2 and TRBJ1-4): EAGVAQSPRYKIIEKRQSVAFWCNPISGHATLYWYQQILGQGPKLLIQFQNNGVVDDSQLPKDRFSAERLKGVDSTLKIQPAKLEDSAVYLCASSSGFGGGLGEKLFFGSGTQLSVL.